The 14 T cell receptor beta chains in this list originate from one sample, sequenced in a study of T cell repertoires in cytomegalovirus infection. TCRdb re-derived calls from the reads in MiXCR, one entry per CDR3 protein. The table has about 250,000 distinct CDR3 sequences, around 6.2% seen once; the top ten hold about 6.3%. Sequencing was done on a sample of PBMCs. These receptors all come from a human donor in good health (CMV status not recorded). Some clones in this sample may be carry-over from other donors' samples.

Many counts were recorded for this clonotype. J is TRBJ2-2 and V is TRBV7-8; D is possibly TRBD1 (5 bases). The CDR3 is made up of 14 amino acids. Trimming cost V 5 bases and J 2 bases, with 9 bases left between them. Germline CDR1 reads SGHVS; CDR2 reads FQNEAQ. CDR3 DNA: TGTGCCAGCAGCCCGACAGCAAACACCGGGGAGCTGTTTTTT. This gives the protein CASSPTANTGELFF.

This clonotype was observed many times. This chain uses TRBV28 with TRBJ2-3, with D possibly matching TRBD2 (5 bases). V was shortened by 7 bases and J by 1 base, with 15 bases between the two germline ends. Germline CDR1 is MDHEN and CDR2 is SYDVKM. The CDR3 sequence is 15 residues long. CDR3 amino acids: CASNSRSGGTDTQYF. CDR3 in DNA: TGTGCCAGCAACTCTAGGAGCGGTGGCACAGATACGCAGTATTTT. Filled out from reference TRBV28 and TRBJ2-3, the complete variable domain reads DVKVTQSSRYLVKRTGEKVFLECVQDMDHENMFWYRQDPGLGLRLIYFSYDVKMKEKGDIPEGYSVSREKKERFSLILESASTNQTSMYLCASNSRSGGTDTQYFGPGTRLTVL.

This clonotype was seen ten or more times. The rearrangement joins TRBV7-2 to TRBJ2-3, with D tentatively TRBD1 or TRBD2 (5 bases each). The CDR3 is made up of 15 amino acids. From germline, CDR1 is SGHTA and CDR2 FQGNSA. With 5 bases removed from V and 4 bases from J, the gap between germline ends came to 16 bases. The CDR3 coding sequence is TGTGCCAGCAGCAAGGGACCCTCCGACCCAGATACGCAGTATTTT. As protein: CASSKGPSDPDTQYF.

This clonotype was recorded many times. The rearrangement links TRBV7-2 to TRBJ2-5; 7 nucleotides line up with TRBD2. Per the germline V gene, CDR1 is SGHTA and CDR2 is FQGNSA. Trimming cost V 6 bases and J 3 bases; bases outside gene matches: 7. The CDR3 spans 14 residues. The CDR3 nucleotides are TGTGCCAGCAGACTGAGCGGGACCGAAGAGACCCAGTACTTC. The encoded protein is CASRLSGTEETQYF.

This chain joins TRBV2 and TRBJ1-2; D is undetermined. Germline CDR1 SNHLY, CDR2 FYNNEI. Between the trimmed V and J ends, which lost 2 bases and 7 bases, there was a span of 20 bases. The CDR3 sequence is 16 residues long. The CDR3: CASSESRETVGRGYTF. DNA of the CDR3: TGTGCCAGCAGTGAAAGCCGCGAGACGGTAGGGCGTGGCTACACCTTC.

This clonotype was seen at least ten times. DNA for the CDR3: TGTGCCAGCAGCCGGGACAGTAGAAATGAAAAACTGTTTTTT. Residues: CASSRDSRNEKLFF. The chain links TRBV7-2 to TRBJ1-4; 7 bases fit TRBD1. This CDR3 has 14 amino acids. J was trimmed by 5 bases and V by 5 bases; bases with no gene match: 5. Germline CDR1 SGHTA, CDR2 FQGNSA.

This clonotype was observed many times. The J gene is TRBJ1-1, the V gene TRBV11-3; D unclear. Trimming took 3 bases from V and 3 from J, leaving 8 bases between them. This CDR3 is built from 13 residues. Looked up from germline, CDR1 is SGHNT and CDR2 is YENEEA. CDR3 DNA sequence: TGTGCCAGCAGCTTTAGCACAGACACTGAAGCTTTCTTT. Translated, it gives CASSFSTDTEAFF.

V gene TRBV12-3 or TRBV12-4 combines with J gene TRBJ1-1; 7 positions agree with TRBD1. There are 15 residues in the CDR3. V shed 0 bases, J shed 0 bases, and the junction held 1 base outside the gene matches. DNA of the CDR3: TGTGCCAGCAGTTTAGCGACAGGGTTGAACACTGAAGCTTTCTTT. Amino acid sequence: CASSLATGLNTEAFF.

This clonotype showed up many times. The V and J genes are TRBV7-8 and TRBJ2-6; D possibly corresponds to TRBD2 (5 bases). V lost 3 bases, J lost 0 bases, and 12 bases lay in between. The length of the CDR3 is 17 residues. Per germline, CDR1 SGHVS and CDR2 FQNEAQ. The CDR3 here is CASSFGGLSSGANVLTF. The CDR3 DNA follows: TGTGCCAGCAGCTTTGGAGGACTCAGCTCTGGGGCCAACGTCCTGACTTTC.

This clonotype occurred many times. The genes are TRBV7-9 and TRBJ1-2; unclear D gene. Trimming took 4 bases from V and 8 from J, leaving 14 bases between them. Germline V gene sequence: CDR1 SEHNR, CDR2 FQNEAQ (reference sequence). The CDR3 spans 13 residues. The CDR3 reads CASSSRPAGGYTF. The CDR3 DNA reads TGTGCCAGCAGCTCCCGACCCGCGGGGGGCTACACCTTC.

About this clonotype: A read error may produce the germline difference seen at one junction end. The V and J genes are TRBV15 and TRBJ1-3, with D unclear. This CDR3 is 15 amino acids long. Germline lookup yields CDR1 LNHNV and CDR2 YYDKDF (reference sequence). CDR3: CASSRKDVAGNTIYF. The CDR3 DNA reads TGTGCCTCCAGCAGAAAGGACGTGGCTGGAAACACCATATATTTT.

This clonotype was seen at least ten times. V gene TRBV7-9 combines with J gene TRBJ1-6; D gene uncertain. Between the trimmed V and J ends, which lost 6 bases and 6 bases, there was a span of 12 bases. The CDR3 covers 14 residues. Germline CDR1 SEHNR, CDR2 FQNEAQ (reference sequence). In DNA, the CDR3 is TGTGCCAGCAGTTTCACAGCGTCTAATTCACCCCTCCACTTT. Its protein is CASSFTASNSPLHF.

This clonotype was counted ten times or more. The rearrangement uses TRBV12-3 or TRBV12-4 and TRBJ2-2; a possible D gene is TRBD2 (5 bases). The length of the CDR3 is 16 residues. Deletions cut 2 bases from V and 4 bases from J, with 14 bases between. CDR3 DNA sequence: TGTGCCAGCAGTTTACGGGCAGGACTTTTCACCGGGGAGCTGTTTTTT. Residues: CASSLRAGLFTGELFF.

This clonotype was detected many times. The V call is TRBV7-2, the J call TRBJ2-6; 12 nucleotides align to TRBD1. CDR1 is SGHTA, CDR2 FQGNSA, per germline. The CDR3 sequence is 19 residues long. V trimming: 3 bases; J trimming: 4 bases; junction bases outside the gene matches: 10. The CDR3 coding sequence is TGTGCCAGCAGCTTCGGTTGGGGACAGGGGGCGCTCGGGGCCAACGTCCTGACTTTC. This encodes CASSFGWGQGALGANVLTF.